This paragraph covers one T cell receptor (beta chain) sequence. The sample is drawn from a study of PD-1 blockade in mismatch repair-deficient tumors. Mismatch repair deficiency was confirmed in all patients, by PCR or immunohistochemistry. Sequencing used immunoSEQ multiplex PCR; TCRdb keeps in-frame clones, though not all of them. The sample includes under 25,000 clones, about 83% seen only once; the top ten take approximately 17%. CDR3 size: 12 residues. From germline, CDR1 is MNHNS and CDR2 SASEGT. The V gene lost 5 bases and the J gene lost 3 bases, with 6 bases spanning the gap. V gene TRBV6-1 combines with J gene TRBJ2-3; the D gene is possibly TRBD1 (5 bases). Sequenced here: peripheral blood, sampled 2 weeks after starting pembrolizumab. The origin of this receptor is an adult with mismatch repair-deficient cancer. CDR3 region: CASSTGTDTQYF. CDR3 sequence (DNA): TGTGCCAGCAGTACAGGTACAGATACGCAGTATTTT.